This T cell receptor beta chain appears in the sequencing data of a study of T cell responses to AZD1222 COVID-19 vaccine. TCRdb keeps only in-frame clones here, not all; method: immunoSEQ multiplex PCR. The sample contains about 160,000 clones, 94% of which appear only once. CDR1 is GTSNPN and CDR2 is SVGIG in the germline V gene (reference sequence). The V segment lost 8 bases and the J segment 0 bases; nucleotides outside the gene matches: 5. This CDR3 contains 14 residues. This rearrangement joins TRBV30 to TRBJ2-1; TRBD1 agrees at 9 bases. This TCR derives from an adult who received the AZD1222 COVID-19 vaccine. The specimen was peripheral blood, collected 28 days after the second AZD1222 dose. The DNA for the CDR3 is TGTGCCATGACAGGGGGAGTCTCCTACAATGAGCAGTTCTTC. Protein product: CAMTGGVSYNEQFF.